This T cell receptor (beta chain) emerged from a study of cytomegalovirus exposure and HLA in healthy donors. Overall study findings and caveats: For TCR beta chains, V- and J-gene trimming was later linked to a missense DCLRE1C variant.

The CDR3 runs to 15 residues. Germline CDR1 LNHDA, CDR2 SQIVND (reference sequence). V was cut by 3 bases and J by 7 bases, with 16 bases left in between. As concerns this clone: What it binds is unknown.

This PCR relied on a set of 60 Vbeta primers and 13 Jbeta primers. The data were produced by immunoSEQ multiplex PCR, yet TCRdb's version contains in-frame clones alone and is incomplete. Of roughly 140,000 clones in the sample, around 80% were seen once. The J gene is TRBJ1-5, the V gene TRBV19; D is ambiguous. This sequence originates from a female donor in good health and CMV-seronegative. Sample: PBMCs. Written as DNA, the CDR3 is TGTGCCAGTAGTATCGCAGGTCTGATACGGCAGCCCCAGCATTTT. Amino acids: CASSIAGLIRQPQHF.